This T cell receptor beta chain comes out of a study of blood T cell repertoires in COVID-19. Study details: Researchers got acute and convalescent COVID-19 samples from the United States, Italy and Spain. Nucleic acid was either cDNA or gDNA, and it came from T cells, B-cell-depleted T cells, or PBMCs.

The CDR3 is made up of 15 amino acids. Germline loops: CDR1 MNHEY, CDR2 SVGAGI. V was cut by 6 bases and J by 2 bases, with 14 bases left in between. Seattle patients were enrolled while actively infected and followed longitudinally. Original methodology: Amplification of reference gene primers provided the estimated nucleated cell counts. Measured with immunoSEQ multiplex PCR; TCRdb has only the in-frame clones, and not every one. V and J calls and clone size are given by that table; D and trimming were obtained from the DNA. The sample lists around 300,000 clones; roughly 90% were seen once. In this sample, this clone turned up once.

Sequencing was carried out using peripheral blood. This chain links TRBV6-5 with TRBJ1-5; weak D call: TRBD1 (6 bases). This clonotype was sampled from a woman in her twenties or thirties with COVID-19, enrolled during active disease. CDR3 residues: CASSSRGTGNQPQHF. CDR3 nucleotides: TGTGCCAGCAGCTCCAGGGGAACGGGCAATCAGCCCCAGCATTTT.